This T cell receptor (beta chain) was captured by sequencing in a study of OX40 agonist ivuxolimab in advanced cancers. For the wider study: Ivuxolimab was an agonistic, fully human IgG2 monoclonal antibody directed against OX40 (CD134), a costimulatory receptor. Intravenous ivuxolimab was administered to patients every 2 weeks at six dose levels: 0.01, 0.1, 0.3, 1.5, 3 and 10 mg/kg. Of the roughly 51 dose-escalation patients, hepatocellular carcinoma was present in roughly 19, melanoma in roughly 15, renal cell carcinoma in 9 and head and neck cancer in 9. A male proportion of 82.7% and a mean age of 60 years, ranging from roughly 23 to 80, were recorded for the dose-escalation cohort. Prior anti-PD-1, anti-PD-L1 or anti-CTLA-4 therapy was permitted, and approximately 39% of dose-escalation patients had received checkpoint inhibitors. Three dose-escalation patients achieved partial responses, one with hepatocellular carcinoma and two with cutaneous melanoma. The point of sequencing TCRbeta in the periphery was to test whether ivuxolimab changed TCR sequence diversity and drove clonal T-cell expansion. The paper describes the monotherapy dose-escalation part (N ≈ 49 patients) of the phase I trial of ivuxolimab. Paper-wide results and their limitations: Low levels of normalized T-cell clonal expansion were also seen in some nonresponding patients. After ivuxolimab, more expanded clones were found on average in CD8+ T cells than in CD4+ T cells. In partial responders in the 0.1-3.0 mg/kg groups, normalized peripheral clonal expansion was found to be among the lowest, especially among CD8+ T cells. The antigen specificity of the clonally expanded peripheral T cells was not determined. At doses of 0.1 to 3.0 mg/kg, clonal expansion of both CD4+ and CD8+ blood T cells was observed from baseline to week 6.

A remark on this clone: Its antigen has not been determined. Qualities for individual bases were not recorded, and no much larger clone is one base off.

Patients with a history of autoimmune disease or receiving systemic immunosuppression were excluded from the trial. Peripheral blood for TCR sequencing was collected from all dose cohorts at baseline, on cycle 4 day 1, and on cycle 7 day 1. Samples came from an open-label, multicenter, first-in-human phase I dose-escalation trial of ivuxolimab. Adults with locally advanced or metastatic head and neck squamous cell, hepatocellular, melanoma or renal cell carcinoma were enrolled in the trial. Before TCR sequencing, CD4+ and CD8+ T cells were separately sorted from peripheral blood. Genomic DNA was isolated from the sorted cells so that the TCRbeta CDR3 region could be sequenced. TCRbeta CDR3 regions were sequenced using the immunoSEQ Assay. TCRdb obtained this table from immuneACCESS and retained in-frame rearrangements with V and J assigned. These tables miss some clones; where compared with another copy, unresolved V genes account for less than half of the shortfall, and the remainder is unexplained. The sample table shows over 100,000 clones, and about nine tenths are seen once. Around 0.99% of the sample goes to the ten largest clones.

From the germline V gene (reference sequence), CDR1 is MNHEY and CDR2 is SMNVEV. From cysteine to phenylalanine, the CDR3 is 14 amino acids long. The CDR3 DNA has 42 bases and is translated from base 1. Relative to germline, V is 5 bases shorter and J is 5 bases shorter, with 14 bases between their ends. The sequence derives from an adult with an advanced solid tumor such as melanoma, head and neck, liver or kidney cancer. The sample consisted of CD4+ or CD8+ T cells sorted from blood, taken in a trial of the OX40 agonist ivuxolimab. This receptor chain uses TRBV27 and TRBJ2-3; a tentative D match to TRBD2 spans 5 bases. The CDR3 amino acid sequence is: CASSPLGAEDTQYF. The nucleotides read TGTGCCAGCAGTCCCCTGGGAGCGGAAGATACGCAGTATTTT.